This T cell receptor (beta chain) came from a study of sequential checkpoint blockade in melanoma. Overall study: After both sequences, patients received maintenance nivolumab.

Data came from immunoSEQ multiplex PCR; TCRdb stores just in-frame clones and leaves some out. The table shows more than 9,000 clones, with around 75% occurring only once. The V and J ends lost 4 bases and 2 bases respectively, with 18 bases between them. The CDR3 totals 15 residues. Germline lookup yields CDR1 GTSNPN and CDR2 SVGIG (reference sequence). The treatment: randomized to nivolumab then ipilimumab (arm A) or the reverse (arm B). DNA-damaging chemotherapy had not been given to any patient beforehand. Material: CD8+ T cells sorted from blood (inferred from file names), obtained from a patient given nivolumab and ipilimumab in sequence. This sequence joins TRBV30 and TRBJ2-7, with D tentatively TRBD1 (5 bases). This sequence was found in a human donor with melanoma. Written as DNA, the CDR3 is TGTGCCTGGACGGGTGTAGGGGTACTGACCTACGAGCAGTACTTC. Translating it yields CAWTGVGVLTYEQYF. Full variable domain (remainder filled in from reference TRBV30 and TRBJ2-7): SQTIHQWPATLVQPVGSPLSLECTVEGTSNPNLYWYRQAAGRGLQLLFYSVGIGQISSEVPQNLSASRPQDRQFILSSKKLLLSDSGFYLCAWTGVGVLTYEQYFGPGTRLTVT.